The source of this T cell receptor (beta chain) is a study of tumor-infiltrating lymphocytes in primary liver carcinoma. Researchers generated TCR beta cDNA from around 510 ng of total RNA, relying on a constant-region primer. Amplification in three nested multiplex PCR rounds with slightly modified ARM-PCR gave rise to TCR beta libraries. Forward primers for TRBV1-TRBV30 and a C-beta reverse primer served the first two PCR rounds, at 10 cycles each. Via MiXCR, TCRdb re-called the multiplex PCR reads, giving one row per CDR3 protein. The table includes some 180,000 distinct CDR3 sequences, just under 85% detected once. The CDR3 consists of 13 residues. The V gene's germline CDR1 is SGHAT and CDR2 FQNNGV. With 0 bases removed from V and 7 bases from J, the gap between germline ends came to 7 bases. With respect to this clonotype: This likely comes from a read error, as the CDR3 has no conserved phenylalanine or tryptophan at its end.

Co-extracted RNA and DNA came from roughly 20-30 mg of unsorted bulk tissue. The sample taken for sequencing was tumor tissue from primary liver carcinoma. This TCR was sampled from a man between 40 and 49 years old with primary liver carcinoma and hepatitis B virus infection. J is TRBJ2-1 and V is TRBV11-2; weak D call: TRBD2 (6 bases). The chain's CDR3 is CASSLEDYNEQFL. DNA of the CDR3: TGTGCCAGCAGCTTAGAGGACTATAATGAGCAGTTCCTC.